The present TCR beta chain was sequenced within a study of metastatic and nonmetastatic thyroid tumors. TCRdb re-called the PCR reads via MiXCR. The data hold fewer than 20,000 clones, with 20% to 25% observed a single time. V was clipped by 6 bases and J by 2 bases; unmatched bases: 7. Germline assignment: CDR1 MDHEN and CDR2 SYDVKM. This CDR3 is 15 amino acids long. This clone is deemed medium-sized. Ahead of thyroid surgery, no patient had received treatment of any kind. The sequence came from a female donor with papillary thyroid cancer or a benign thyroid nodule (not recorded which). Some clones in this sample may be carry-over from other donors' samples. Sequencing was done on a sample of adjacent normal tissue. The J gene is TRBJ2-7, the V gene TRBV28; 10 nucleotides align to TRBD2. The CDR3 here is CASRGAGGRPYEQYF. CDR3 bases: TGTGCCAGCAGGGGAGCGGGAGGGCGCCCCTACGAGCAGTACTTC.